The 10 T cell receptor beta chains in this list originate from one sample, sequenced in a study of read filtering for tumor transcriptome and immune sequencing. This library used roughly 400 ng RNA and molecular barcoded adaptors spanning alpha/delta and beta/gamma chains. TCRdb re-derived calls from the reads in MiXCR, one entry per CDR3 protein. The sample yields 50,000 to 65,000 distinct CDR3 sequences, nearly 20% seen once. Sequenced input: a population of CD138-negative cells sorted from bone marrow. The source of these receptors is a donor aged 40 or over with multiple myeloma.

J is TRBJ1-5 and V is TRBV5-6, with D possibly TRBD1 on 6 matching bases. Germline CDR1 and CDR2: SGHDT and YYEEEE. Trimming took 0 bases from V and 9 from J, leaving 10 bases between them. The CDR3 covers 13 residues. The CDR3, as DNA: TGTGCCAGCAGCTTGGACAGGGACCGGCCCCAGCATTTT. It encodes CASSLDRDRPQHF.

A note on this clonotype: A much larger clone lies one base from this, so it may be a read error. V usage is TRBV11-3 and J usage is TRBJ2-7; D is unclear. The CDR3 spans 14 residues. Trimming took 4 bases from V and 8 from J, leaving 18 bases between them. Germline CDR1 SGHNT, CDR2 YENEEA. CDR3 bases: TGTGCCAGCAGCTACCTGGTACAGTCCTTACAGCAGTACTTC. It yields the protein CASSYLVQSLQQYF.

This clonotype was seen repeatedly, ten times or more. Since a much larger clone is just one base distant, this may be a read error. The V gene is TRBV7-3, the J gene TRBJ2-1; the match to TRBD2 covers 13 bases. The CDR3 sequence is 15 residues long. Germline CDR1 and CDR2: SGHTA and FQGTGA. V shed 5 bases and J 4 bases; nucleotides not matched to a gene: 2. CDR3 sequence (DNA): TGTGCCAGCAGCCCGACTAGCGGGAGGTACAATGAGCAGTTCTTC. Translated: CASSPTSGRYNEQFF.

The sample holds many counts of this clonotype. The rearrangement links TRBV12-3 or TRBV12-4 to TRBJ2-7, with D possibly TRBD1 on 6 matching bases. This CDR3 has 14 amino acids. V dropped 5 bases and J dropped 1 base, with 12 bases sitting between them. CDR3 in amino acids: CASSRDRISYEQYF. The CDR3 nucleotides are TGTGCCAGCAGTCGAGACAGGATTTCCTACGAGCAGTACTTC.

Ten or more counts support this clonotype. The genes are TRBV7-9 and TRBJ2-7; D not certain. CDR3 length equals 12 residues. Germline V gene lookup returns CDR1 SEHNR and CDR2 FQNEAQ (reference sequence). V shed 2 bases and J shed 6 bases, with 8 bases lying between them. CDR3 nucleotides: TGTGCCAGCAGCTTATCTAGTCTCGAGCAGTACTTC. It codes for CASSLSSLEQYF.

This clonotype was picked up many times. For the CDR3, the DNA is TGTGCCAGCAGTTACTTTGACAGGGGGGCCGTATACAATGAGCAGTTCTTC. This codes for CASSYFDRGAVYNEQFF. The V call is TRBV6-5, the J call TRBJ2-1; 9 positions match TRBD1. After removal of 1 base from V and 4 bases from J, the junction contained 8 bases not matched to a gene. This CDR3 is built from 17 residues. From germline, CDR1 is MNHEY and CDR2 SVGAGI.

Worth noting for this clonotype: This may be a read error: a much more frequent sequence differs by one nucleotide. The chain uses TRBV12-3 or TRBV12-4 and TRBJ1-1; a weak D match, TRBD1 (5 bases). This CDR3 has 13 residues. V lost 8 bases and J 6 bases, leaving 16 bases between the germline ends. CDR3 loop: CASALGGEAEAFF. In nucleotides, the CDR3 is TGTGCCAGCGCGCTTGGGGGGGAGGCTGAAGCTTTCTTT.

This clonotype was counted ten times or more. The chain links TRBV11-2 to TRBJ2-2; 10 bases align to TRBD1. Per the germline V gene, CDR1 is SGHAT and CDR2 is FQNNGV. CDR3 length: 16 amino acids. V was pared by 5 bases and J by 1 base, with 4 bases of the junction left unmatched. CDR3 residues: CASSLTGGKNTGELFF. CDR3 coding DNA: TGTGCCAGCAGCCTGACAGGGGGCAAGAACACCGGGGAGCTGTTTTTT.

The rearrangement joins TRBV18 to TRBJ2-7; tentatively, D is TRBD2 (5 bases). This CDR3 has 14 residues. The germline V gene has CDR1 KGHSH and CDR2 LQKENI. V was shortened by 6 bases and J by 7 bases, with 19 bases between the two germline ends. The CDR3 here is CASSPPGLAGEQYF. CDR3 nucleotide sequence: TGTGCCAGCTCCCCCCCTGGGCTAGCTGGGGAGCAGTACTTC.

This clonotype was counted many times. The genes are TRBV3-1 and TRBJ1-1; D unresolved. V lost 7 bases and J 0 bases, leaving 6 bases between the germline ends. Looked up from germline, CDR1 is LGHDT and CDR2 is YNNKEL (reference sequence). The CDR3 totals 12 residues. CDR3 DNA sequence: TGTGCCAGCATCTCTTTGAACACTGAAGCTTTCTTT. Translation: CASISLNTEAFF.